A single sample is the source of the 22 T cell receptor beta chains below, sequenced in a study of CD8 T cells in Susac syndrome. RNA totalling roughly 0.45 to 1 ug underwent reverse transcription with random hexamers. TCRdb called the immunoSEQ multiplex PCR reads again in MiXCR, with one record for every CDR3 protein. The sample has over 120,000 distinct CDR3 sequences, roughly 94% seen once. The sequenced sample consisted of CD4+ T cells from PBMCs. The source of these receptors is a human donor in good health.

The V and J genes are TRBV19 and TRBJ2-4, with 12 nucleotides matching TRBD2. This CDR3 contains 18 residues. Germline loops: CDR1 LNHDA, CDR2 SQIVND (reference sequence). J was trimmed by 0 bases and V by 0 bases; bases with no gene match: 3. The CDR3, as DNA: TGTGCCAGTAGTATAGAAAGACTAGCGGGGGTAGCCAAAAACATTCAGTACTTC. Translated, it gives CASSIERLAGVAKNIQYF.

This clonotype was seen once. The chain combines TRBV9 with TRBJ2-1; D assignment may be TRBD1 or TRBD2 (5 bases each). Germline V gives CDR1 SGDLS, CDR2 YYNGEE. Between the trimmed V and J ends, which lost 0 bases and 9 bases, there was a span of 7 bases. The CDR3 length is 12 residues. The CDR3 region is CASSVVGGEQFF. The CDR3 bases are TGTGCCAGCAGCGTAGTTGGGGGTGAGCAGTTCTTC.

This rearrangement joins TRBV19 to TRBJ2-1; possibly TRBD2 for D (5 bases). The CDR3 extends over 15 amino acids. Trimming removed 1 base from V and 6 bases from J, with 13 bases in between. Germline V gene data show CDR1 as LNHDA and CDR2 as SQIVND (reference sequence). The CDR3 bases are TGTGCCAGTAGTATAGGGCGGAACGAGGGCAATGAGCAGTTCTTC. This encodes CASSIGRNEGNEQFF. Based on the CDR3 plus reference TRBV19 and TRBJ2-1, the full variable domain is DGGITQSPKYLFRKEGQNVTLSCEQNLNHDAMYWYRQDPGQGLRLIYYSQIVNDFQKGDIAEGYSVSREKKESFPLTVTSAQKNPTAFYLCASSIGRNEGNEQFFGPGTRLTVL.

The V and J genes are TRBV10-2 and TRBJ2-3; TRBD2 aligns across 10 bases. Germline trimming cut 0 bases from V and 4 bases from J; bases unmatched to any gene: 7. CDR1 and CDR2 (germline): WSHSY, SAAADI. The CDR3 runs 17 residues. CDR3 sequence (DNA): TGCGCCAGCAGTGAGTCGGCCCTAGCGGGAGTGGCAGATACGCAGTATTTT. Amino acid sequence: CASSESALAGVADTQYF.

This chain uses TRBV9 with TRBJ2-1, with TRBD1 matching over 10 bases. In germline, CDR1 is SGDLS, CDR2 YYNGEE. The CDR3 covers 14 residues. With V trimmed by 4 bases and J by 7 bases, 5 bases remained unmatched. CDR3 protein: CASSPWTGGNEQFF. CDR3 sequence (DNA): TGTGCCAGCAGCCCCTGGACAGGGGGGAATGAGCAGTTCTTC.

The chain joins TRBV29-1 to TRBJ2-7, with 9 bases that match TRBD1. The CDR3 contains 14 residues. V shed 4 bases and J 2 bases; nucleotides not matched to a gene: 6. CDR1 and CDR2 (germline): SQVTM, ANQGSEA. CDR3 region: CSVGGTGNTYEQYF. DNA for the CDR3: TGCAGCGTTGGAGGGACAGGGAATACCTACGAGCAGTACTTC.

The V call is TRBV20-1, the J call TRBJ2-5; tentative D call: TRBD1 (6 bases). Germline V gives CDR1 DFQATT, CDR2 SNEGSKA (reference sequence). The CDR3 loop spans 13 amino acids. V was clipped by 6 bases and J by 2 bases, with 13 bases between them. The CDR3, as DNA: TGCAGTGCCCCCGGGACACCTCAAGAGACCCAGTACTTC. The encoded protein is CSAPGTPQETQYF.

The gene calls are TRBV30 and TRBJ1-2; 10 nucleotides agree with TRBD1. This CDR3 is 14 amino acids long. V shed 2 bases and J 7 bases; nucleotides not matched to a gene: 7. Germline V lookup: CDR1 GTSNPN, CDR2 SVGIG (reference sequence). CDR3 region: CAWSPGTGDRGYTF. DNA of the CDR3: TGTGCCTGGAGTCCCGGGACAGGGGACCGTGGCTACACCTTC.

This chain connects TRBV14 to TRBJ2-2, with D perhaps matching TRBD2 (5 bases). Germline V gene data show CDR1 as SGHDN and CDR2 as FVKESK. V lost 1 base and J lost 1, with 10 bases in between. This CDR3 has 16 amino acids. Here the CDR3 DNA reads TGTGCCAGCAGCCAAGGATCCGGGGTGAACACCGGGGAGCTGTTTTTT. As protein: CASSQGSGVNTGELFF.

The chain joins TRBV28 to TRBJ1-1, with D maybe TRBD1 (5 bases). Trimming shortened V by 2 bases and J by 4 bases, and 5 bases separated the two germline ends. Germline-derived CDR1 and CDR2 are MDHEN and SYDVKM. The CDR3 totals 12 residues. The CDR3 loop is CASSLQGTEAFF. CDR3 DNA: TGTGCCAGCAGTTTACAGGGCACTGAAGCTTTCTTT.

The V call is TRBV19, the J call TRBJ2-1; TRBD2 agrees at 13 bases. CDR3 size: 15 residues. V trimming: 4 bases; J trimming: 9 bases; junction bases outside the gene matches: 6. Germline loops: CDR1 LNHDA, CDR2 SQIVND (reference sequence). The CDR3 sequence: CASSTRTSGSGEQFF. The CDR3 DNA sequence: TGTGCCAGTAGTACCCGGACTAGCGGGAGTGGTGAGCAGTTCTTC.

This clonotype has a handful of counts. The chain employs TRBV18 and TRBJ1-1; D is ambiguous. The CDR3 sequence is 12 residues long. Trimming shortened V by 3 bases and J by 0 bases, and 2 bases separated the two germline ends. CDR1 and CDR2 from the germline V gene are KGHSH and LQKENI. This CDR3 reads CASSPLNTEAFF. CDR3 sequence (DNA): TGTGCCAGCTCACCGTTGAACACTGAAGCTTTCTTT.

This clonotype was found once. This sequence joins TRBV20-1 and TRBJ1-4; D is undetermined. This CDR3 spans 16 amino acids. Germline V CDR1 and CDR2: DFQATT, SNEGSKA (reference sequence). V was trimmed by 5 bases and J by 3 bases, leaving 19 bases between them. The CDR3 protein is CSARFPRGFANEKLFF. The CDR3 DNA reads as TGCAGTGCTCGATTTCCTCGGGGATTCGCTAATGAAAAACTGTTTTTT.

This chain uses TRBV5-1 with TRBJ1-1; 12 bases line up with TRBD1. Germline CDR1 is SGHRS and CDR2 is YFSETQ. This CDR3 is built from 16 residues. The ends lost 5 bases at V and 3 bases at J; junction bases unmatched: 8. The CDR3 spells CASRDGTGGAYTEAFF. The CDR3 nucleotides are TGCGCCAGCAGGGACGGGACAGGGGGCGCATACACTGAAGCTTTCTTT.

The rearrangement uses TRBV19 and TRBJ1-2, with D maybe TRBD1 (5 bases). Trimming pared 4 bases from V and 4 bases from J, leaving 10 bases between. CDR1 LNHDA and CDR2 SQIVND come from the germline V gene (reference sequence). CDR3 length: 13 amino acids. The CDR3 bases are TGTGCCAGTAGTAGGGACGTGCGCTATGGCTACACCTTC. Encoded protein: CASSRDVRYGYTF.

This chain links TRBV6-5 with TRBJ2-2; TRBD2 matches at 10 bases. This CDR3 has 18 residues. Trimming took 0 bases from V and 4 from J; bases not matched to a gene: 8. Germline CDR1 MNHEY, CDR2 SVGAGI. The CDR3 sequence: CASSYSASGSLGTGELFF. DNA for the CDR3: TGTGCCAGCAGTTACTCGGCTAGCGGGAGCCTGGGCACCGGGGAGCTGTTTTTT.

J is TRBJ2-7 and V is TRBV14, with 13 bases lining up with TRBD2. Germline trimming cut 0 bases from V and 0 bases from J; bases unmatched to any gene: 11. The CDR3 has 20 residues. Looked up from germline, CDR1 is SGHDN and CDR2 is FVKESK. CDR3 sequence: CASSQDLSGTSGIHSYEQYF. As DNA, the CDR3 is TGTGCCAGCAGCCAAGATTTGTCCGGGACTAGCGGGATCCACTCCTACGAGCAGTACTTC.

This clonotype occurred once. For the CDR3, the DNA is TGTGCCAGCAGTGAGGGGCATACACCCTACGAGCAGTACTTC. This codes for CASSEGHTPYEQYF. The rearrangement joins TRBV6-1 to TRBJ2-7; tentatively, D is TRBD1 (5 bases). In germline, CDR1 is MNHNS, CDR2 SASEGT. The CDR3 is 14 amino acids. Trimming pared 3 bases from V and 2 bases from J, leaving 11 bases between.

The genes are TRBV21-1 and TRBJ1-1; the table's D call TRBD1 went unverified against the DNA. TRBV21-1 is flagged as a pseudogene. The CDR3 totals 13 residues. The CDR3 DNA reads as TGTGCCAGCCCCTGGAACCTGAACACTGAAGCTTTCTTT. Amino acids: CASPWNLNTEAFF.

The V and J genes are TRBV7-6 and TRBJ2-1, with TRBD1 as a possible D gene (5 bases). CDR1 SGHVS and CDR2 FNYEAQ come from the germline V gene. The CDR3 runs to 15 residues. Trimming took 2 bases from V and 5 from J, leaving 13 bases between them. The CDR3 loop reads CASSLSRAPDNEQFF. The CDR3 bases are TGTGCCAGCAGCTTATCCAGGGCCCCCGACAATGAGCAGTTCTTC. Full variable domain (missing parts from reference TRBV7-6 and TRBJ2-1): GAGVSQSPRYKVTKRGQDVALRCDPISGHVSLYWYRQALGQGPEFLTYFNYEAQQDKSGLPNDRFSAERPEGSISTLTIQRTEQRDSAMYRCASSLSRAPDNEQFFGPGTRLTVL.

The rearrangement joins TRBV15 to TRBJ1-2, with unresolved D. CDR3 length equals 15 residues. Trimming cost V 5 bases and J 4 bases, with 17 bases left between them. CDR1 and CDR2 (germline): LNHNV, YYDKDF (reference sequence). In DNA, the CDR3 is TGTGCCACCAGCGGTTTAAGGAAGGGTCTCTATGGCTACACCTTC. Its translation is CATSGLRKGLYGYTF.

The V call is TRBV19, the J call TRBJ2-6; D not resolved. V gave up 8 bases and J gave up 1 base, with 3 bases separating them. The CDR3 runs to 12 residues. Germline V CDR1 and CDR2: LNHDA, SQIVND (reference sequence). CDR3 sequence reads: CASESGANVLTF. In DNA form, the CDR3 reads TGTGCCAGTGAATCTGGGGCCAACGTCCTGACTTTC.